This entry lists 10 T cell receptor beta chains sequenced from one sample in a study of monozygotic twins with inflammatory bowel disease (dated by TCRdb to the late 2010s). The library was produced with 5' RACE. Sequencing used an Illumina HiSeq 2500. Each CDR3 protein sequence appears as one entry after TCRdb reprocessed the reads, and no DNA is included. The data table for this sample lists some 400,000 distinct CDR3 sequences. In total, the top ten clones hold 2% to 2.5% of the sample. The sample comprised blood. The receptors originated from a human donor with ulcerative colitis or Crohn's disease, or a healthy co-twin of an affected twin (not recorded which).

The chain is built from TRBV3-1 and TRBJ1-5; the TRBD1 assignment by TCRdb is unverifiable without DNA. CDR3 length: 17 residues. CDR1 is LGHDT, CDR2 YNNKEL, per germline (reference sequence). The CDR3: CASSQDGGQGIYQPQHF.

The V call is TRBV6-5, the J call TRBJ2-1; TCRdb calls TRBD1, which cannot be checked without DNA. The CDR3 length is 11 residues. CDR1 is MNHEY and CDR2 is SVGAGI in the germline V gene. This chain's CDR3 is CASSKGEEQFF.

The chain's CDR3 is CASTFLIGDREKLFF. V and J are TRBV2 and TRBJ1-4. Germline assignment: CDR1 SNHLY and CDR2 FYNNEI. The CDR3 sequence is 15 residues long.

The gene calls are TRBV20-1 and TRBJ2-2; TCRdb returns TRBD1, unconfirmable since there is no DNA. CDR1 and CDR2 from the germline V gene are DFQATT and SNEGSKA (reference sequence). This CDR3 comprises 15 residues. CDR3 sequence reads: CSAPYRGLGTGELFF.

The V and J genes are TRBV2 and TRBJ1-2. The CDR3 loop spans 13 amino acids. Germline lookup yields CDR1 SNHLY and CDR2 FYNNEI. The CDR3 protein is CASSEAGRGGYTF.

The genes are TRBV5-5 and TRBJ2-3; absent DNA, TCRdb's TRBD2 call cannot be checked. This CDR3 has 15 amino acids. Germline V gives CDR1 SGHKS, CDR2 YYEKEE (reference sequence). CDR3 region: CASGTNEGSTDTQYF.

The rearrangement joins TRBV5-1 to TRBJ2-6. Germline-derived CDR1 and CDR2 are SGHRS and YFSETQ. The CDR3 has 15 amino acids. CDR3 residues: CASSPDSPGANVLTF. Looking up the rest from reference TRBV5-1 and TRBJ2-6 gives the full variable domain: KAGVTQTPRYLIKTRGQQVTLSCSPISGHRSVSWYQQTPGQGLQFLFEYFSETQRNKGNFPGRFSGRQFSNSRSEMNVSTLELGDSALYLCASSPDSPGANVLTFGAGSRLTVL.

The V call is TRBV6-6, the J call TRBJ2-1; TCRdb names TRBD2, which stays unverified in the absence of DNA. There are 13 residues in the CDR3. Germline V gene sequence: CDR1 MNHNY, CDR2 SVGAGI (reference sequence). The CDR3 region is CASSQGSHNEQFF.

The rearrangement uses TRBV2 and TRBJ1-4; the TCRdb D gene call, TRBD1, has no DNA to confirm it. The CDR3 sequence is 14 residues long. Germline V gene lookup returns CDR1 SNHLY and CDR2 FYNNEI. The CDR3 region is CASKFDRENEKLFF.

The CDR3 here is CASSIRQVSGELFF. This chain links TRBV19 with TRBJ2-2; the D gene TCRdb calls, TRBD1, cannot be checked with no DNA. The CDR3 extends over 14 amino acids. The germline V gene encodes CDR1 LNHDA and CDR2 SQIVND (reference sequence).